A single T cell receptor (beta chain) is shown here with its context. It has no known antigen specificity. No base quality information exists; no much larger clone differs at one position. CDR1 and CDR2 were assigned from the germline V gene as SGHVS and FQNEAQ. The CDR3 has 16 amino acids, counting the end cysteine and phenylalanine. The entry retains the CDR3 DNA only, 48 bases that are in frame from base 1. At the junction V is shortened by 4 bases and J by 0 bases, with 14 bases in between. These data originate in a study of regulatory dendritic cells for organ transplantation (dated by TCRdb to 2017 to 2019). Looking at the study overall: The TCRbeta repertoires of sorted naive and memory CD4+ and CD8+ T cells were sequenced before and after allostimulation with regulatory or mature dendritic cells. Overall study outcomes, separate from this receptor: The repertoires of naive CD4+ and CD8+ T cells were highly diverse, while memory cell repertoires were less diverse, with memory CD8+ cells being the most oligoclonal. Only a couple of subjects were sequenced, and the authors noted considerable between-individual heterogeneity in the alloreactive memory CD8+ T cell pool. Of the resting subsets, memory CD8+ T cells had the largest number of alloreactive TCR clonotypes. In both subjects, allostimulation led to expansion of memory CD8+ clones, though the expansion induced by regulatory dendritic cells appeared to be more limited than that induced by mature dendritic cells.

Multiplexed two-step PCR with Vbeta-specific forward primers and Jbeta-specific reverse primers was used to amplify TCRbeta CDR3 regions. TCRbeta libraries were sequenced on an Illumina instrument through the immunoSEQ service. The study's processing was this. IMGT annotation was used to assign V, D and J genes, and synthetic CDR3 analogues were used to correct counts for multiplex PCR bias. In the immunoSEQ Analyzer, repertoire clonality was calculated as one minus normalized Shannon entropy. Whether a clone counted as expanded was decided by Fisher's exact test with Benjamini-Hochberg false discovery rate control and a two-tailed cutoff of P<0.01. TCRdb retrieved this table from immuneACCESS and kept in-frame rearrangements only. Not all clones are present; in checked studies, unresolved V genes account for under half, and no reason is known for the remainder. V, J and clone size are those of that table, while D and trimming were read from the DNA. This sample gives 30,000 to 40,000 clones in total; roughly 91% of them show up just once. The ten largest clones represent about 0.063% of the sample.

FACS was used to sort CD4+ or CD8+ cells into naive T cells, defined as CD45RA+, and memory T cells, defined as CD45RO+. T cells for TCR sequencing came from a couple of healthy control subjects. For the mixed lymphocyte reactions, sorted T cell subsets left unstimulated acted as baseline controls. Genomic DNA was extracted with the Qiagen DNeasy Blood & Tissue Kit. The V gene is TRBV7-8 and the J gene is TRBJ2-3; there is no confident call for the D gene. Source material: naive CD4+ T cells from blood. What this sample's cell subset or site label stands for: CD45RA+ naive T cells. This receptor was obtained from a human donor in good health. The DNA sequence is as follows: TGTGCCAGCAGCTCCCAAGTAGGGTATAGCACAGATACGCAGTATTTT. This yields the protein CASSSQVGYSTDTQYF.